This T cell receptor (beta chain) is drawn from a study of identical twins' blood T cells. The CDR3 consists of 13 residues. Trimming pared 6 bases from V and 3 bases from J, leaving 12 bases between. CDR1 is MDHEN and CDR2 is SYDVKM in the germline V gene. One entry per CDR3 protein results from TCRdb running MiXCR on the 5' RACE reads. The data hold fewer than 450,000 distinct CDR3 sequences, with over 25% observed a single time. The chain couples TRBV28 to TRBJ2-7; no clear D. Source material: PBMCs. The origin of this receptor is a woman aged 18-49 years in good health. Here the CDR3 reads CASRITADYEQYF. CDR3 DNA: TGTGCCAGCAGAATAACGGCGGACTACGAGCAGTACTTC.